Presented here are 10 T cell receptor beta chains from one specimen sequenced in a study of early T cells in non-severe SARS-CoV-2 infection. TCRdb re-called the 5' RACE reads through MiXCR, storing one row per CDR3 protein. The sample contains 25,000 to 35,000 distinct CDR3 sequences, 5.7% of which appear only once. Sample: whole blood. These receptors came from an adult who was a healthcare worker with PCR-confirmed SARS-CoV-2 infection or an uninfected control (not recorded which).

This clonotype was observed at least ten times. CDR3 nucleotides: TGTGCCAGCAGCCCGAGAAAGACCCAGTACTTC. Its translation: CASSPRKTQYF. V gene TRBV7-2 combines with J gene TRBJ2-5; D gene ambiguous. The CDR3 covers 11 residues. The V and J ends lost 5 bases and 6 bases respectively, with 7 bases between them. From germline, CDR1 is SGHTA and CDR2 FQGNSA.

Ten or more counts support this clonotype. The chain has TRBV29-1 and TRBJ2-7; the match to TRBD2 covers 7 bases. CDR3 size: 11 residues. The germline V gene encodes CDR1 SQVTM and CDR2 ANQGSEA. J lost 5 bases, V lost 8 bases, and 6 bases had no gene match. The CDR3: CSTLGGHEQYF. In DNA, the CDR3 is TGCAGCACTTTGGGAGGGCACGAGCAGTACTTC.

This clonotype was seen more than once but under ten times. The J gene is TRBJ1-4, the V gene TRBV30, with 9 bases aligning to TRBD1. The CDR3 covers 18 residues. Trimming cost V 1 base and J 4 bases; bases outside gene matches: 13. The V gene's germline CDR1 is GTSNPN and CDR2 SVGIG (reference sequence). CDR3 in DNA: TGTGCCTGGAGTGACCAAGGCTACAGGGGGCCTTTTAATGAAAAACTGTTTTTT. Amino acid sequence: CAWSDQGYRGPFNEKLFF. Filled out from reference TRBV30 and TRBJ1-4, the complete variable domain reads SQTIHQWPATLVQPVGSPLSLECTVEGTSNPNLYWYRQAAGRGLQLLFYSVGIGQISSEVPQNLSASRPQDRQFILSSKKLLLSDSGFYLCAWSDQGYRGPFNEKLFFGSGTQLSVL.

The gene calls are TRBV24-1 and TRBJ2-1; D uncertain. Germline-derived CDR1 and CDR2 are KGHDR and SFDVKD. The V end was cut by 8 bases, the J end by 9 bases, with 16 bases between. The CDR3 is made up of 13 amino acids. The CDR3 DNA reads TGTGCCACCAATGTGGGTAGCCGCGGTGAGCAGTTCTTC. This codes for CATNVGSRGEQFF.

The rearrangement links TRBV5-1 to TRBJ2-3; no clear D. Germline CDR1 and CDR2: SGHRS and YFSETQ. CDR3 length equals 13 residues. The V end lost 0 bases, the J end lost 6 bases, and 8 bases lay between the germline ends. In DNA, the CDR3 is TGCGCCAGCAGCTTGGATTTCGATGATACGCAGTATTTT. Encoded protein: CASSLDFDDTQYF.

In this sample, this clonotype turned up many times. This chain connects TRBV30 to TRBJ1-1; 7 positions agree with TRBD1. Germline V lookup: CDR1 GTSNPN, CDR2 SVGIG (reference sequence). The CDR3 sequence is 13 residues long. J was trimmed by 4 bases and V by 7 bases; bases with no gene match: 9. Here the CDR3 DNA reads TGTGCCTCACAGGGGAATGCGATCACTGAAGCTTTCTTT. Amino acids: CASQGNAITEAFF.

In its sample, this clonotype was seen many times. This chain joins TRBV7-6 and TRBJ1-6; possibly TRBD1 for D (5 bases). The CDR3 extends over 15 amino acids. V was cut by 0 bases and J by 9 bases, with 12 bases left in between. CDR1 is SGHVS, CDR2 FNYEAQ, per germline. The CDR3 reads CASSLAGGGGSPLHF. As DNA, the CDR3 is TGTGCCAGCAGCTTAGCGGGAGGCGGGGGTTCACCCCTCCACTTT.

This clonotype was seen more than once but under ten times. The chain couples TRBV7-9 to TRBJ2-2, with 13 bases that match TRBD2. Germline trimming cut 6 bases from V and 3 bases from J; bases unmatched to any gene: 10. The CDR3 is 18 amino acids. Germline V CDR1 and CDR2: SEHNR, FQNEAQ (reference sequence). The CDR3 region has the DNA TGTGCCAGCAGACCGGGACTAGCGGGAACTAGCGACACCGGGGAGCTGTTTTTT. It specifies CASRPGLAGTSDTGELFF.

This clonotype was counted ten times or more. V usage is TRBV2 and J usage is TRBJ1-5; maybe TRBD1 (6 bases). This CDR3 comprises 15 residues. Trimming shortened V by 7 bases and J by 6 bases, and 19 bases separated the two germline ends. CDR1 and CDR2 from the germline V gene are SNHLY and FYNNEI. CDR3 loop: CASTMEGGEAQPQHF. The CDR3 DNA sequence: TGTGCCAGCACCATGGAGGGGGGGGAGGCTCAGCCCCAGCATTTT.

This clonotype was seen ten or more times. The CDR3 DNA reads TGTGCCACCAGTGACCTGAGGACTAGCGGGAGGCCATCGAACACCGGGGAGCTGTTTTTT. Translated: CATSDLRTSGRPSNTGELFF. The chain uses TRBV24-1 and TRBJ2-2; 14 bases match TRBD2. The V gene's germline CDR1 is KGHDR and CDR2 SFDVKD. J was trimmed by 0 bases and V by 4 bases; bases with no gene match: 9. The CDR3 has 20 residues.